This TCR beta chain comes out of a study of control samples from healthy donors and cancer patients (dated by TCRdb to the early 2020s). For this clone: The target of this receptor is not known. Nothing much larger sits one base from this clone, and base qualities are not available.

The V and J ends are trimmed by 1 base and 6 bases, leaving 20 bases between them. The CDR3 starts with the cysteine, ends with the phenylalanine, and has 16 residues. Only CDR3 DNA is held: 48 bases, read in frame from base 1. The CDR1 and CDR2 encoded by the germline V gene are SGHDT and YYEEEE. Libraries came from the immunoSEQ multiplex PCR assay. TCRdb re-hosts the immuneACCESS table, in-frame sequences only. Its copies lack some clones; in the studies checked, an unresolved V gene accounts for under half of them, and the cause for the rest is not known. This sample lists 50,000 or so clones; about 80% were detected once. The ten largest clones add up to around a tenth of the sample.

The sample taken for sequencing was blood. The receptor was derived from a man aged 65 to 85 in good health. The rearranged segments are TRBV5-6 and TRBJ2-7; the D call could be TRBD1 or TRBD2, with each sharing 5 bases. The DNA reads TGTGCCAGCAGCTTGTCTCCGGGACCCCCAGGAGGCGAGCAGTACTTC. This translates into CASSLSPGPPGGEQYF.